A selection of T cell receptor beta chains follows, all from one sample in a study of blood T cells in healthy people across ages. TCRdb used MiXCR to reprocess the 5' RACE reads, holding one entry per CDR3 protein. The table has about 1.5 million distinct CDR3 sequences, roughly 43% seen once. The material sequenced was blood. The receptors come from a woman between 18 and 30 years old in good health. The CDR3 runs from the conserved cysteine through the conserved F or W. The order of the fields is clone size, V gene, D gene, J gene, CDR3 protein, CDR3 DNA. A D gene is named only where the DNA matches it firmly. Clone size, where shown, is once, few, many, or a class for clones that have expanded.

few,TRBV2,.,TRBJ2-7,CASGRSYEQYF,TGTGCCAGCGGCCGGAGTTACGAGCAGTACTTC
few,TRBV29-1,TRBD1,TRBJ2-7,CSVRTGVSYEQYF,TGCAGCGTTAGGACAGGGGTATCCTACGAGCAGTACTTC
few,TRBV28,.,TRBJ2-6,CASSFLGSASGANVLTF,TGTGCCAGCAGTTTTCTAGGGTCAGCCTCTGGGGCCAACGTCCTGACTTTC
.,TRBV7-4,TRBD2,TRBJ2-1,CASSSLGLARPYEQFF,TGTGCCAGCAGCTCCCTGGGACTAGCGCGCCCCTACGAGCAGTTCTTC
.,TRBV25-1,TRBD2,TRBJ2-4,CASSETPRAGGPPTIAKNIQYF,TGTGCCAGCAGTGAAACCCCCCGGGCGGGAGGGCCTCCAACTATAGCCAAAAACATTCAGTACTTC
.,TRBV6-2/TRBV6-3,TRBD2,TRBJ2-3,CASSYFTAGGSTDTQYF,TGTGCCAGCAGTTACTTCACAGCGGGAGGAAGCACAGATACGCAGTATTTT
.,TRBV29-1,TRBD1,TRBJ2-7,CSVASPGQGAPNYEQYF,TGCAGCGTTGCCTCCCCGGGACAGGGGGCCCCTAACTACGAGCAGTACTTC
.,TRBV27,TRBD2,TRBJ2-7,CASSWGGRTYEQYF,TGTGCCAGCAGTTGGGGCGGGAGGACGTACGAGCAGTACTTC
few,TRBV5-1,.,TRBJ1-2,CASSLDFSYGYTF,TGCGCCAGCAGCTTGGATTTTTCCTATGGCTACACCTTC
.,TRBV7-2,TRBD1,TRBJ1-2,CASSLGSGQVSYGYTF,TGTGCCAGCAGCTTAGGGTCGGGACAGGTCTCATATGGCTACACCTTC
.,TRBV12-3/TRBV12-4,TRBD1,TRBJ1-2,CASSFWRQGLDGYTF,TGTGCCAGCAGTTTCTGGCGACAGGGTTTAGATGGCTACACCTTC
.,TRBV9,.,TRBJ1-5,CASSVGFGVQPQHF,TGTGCCAGCAGCGTAGGTTTCGGGGTTCAGCCCCAGCATTTT
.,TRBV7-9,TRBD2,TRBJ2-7,CASSFGTSATYEQYF,TGTGCCAGCAGCTTCGGGACTAGCGCAACCTACGAGCAGTACTTC
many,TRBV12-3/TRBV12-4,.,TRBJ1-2,CASNRVRGYTF,TGTGCCAGTAACAGGGTGCGTGGCTACACCTTC
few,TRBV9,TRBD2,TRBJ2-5,CASSPSGTSGNEQYF,TGTGCCAGCAGCCCCTCCGGGACTAGCGGTAATGAGCAGTACTTC
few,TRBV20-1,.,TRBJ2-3,CSARGPRWGTDTQYF,TGCAGTGCTAGGGGCCCCCGCTGGGGCACAGATACGCAGTATTTT
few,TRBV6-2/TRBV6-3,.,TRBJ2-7,CASSYSLGGRSSYEQYF,TGTGCCAGCAGTTACTCCCTTGGTGGCCGGAGCTCCTACGAGCAGTACTTC
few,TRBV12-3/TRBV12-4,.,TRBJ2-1,CASSFSSVGNEQFF,TGTGCCAGCAGTTTCTCTAGCGTGGGGAATGAGCAGTTCTTC
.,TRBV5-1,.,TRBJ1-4,CASSTRDVGEKLFF,TGCGCCAGCAGCACCCGAGACGTCGGTGAAAAACTGTTTTTT
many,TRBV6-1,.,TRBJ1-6,CAILSGTGVYNSPLHF,TGTGCCATCCTTTCAGGGACGGGCGTCTATAATTCACCCCTCCACTTT
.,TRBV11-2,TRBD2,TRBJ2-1,CASSLGTSGGDNEQFF,TGTGCCAGCAGCTTAGGGACTAGTGGGGGTGACAATGAGCAGTTCTTC
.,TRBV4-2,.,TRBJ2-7,CTSSQSAVSSYNEQYF,TGTACCAGCAGCCAATCAGCCGTCAGCTCCTACAATGAGCAGTACTTC
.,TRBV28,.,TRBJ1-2,CASSSNPSGLDYGYTF,TGTGCCAGCAGTAGCAATCCCTCCGGCCTGGACTATGGCTACACCTTC
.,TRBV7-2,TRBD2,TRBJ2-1,CASSPRDYNNEQFF,TGTGCCAGCAGCCCCCGGGACTACAACAATGAGCAGTTCTTC
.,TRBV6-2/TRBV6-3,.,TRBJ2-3,CASSPSGDATDTQYF,TGTGCCAGCAGTCCCTCGGGGGACGCCACAGATACGCAGTATTTT
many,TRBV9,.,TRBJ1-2,CASSRDGTNYGYTF,TGTGCCAGCAGCCGGGACGGTACTAACTATGGCTACACCTTC
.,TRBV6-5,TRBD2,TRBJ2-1,CASSKGGWLGNEQFF,TGTGCCAGCAGTAAGGGAGGGTGGTTGGGCAATGAGCAGTTCTTC
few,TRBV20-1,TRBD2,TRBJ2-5,CSASPRTSGVRETQYF,TGCAGTGCTAGCCCCCGGACTAGCGGGGTAAGAGAGACCCAGTACTTC
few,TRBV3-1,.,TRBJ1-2,CASSQTTGATYGYTF,TGTGCCAGCAGCCAAACGACAGGCGCTACCTATGGCTACACCTTC